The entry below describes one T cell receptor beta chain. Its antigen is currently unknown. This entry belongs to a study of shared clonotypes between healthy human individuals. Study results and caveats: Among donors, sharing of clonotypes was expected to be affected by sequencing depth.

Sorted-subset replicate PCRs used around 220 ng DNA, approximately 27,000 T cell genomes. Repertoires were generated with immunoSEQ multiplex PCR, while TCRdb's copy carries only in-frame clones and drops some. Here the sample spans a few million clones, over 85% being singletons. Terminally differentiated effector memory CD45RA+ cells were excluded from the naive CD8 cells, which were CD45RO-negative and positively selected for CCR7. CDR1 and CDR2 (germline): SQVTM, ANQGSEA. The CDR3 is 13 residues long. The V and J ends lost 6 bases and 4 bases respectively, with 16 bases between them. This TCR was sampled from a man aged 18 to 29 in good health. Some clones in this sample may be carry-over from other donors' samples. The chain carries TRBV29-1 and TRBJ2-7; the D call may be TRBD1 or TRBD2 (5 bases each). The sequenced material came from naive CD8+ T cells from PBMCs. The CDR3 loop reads CSVETRGGYEQYF. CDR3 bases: TGCAGCGTCGAGACCCGGGGCGGGTACGAGCAGTACTTC.